The rows below give T cell receptor beta chains drawn from one sample of a study of T-cell reconstitution after alpha-beta-depleted transplantation in children. In TCRdb, the PCR reads were re-called with MiXCR into one record per CDR3 protein. The data show just under 550,000 distinct CDR3 sequences, about a sixth seen once. Sequencing used PBMCs from the stem cell graft donor, obtained from the stem cell graft. These receptors were taken from a human donor who donated a stem cell graft to a child with acute lymphoblastic leukemia. Both conserved end residues are part of each CDR3. D genes are given only for firm matches. Clone sizes are given selectively: once, few, many, or a class where the clone is expanded.

d_gene: .
j_gene: TRBJ2-1
v_gene: TRBV29-1
abundance: many
CDR3aa: CSAEANEQFF
CDR3nt: TGCAGCGCCGAAGCGAATGAGCAGTTCTTC

d_gene: .
j_gene: TRBJ1-2
v_gene: TRBV29-1
abundance: .
CDR3aa: CSVEWGRGLFDYGYTF
CDR3nt: TGCAGCGTTGAGTGGGGGAGGGGGTTATTTGACTATGGCTACACCTTC

d_gene: TRBD2
j_gene: TRBJ2-2
v_gene: TRBV19
abundance: .
CDR3aa: CASSMAAGGPTGELFF
CDR3nt: TGTGCCAGTAGTATGGCCGCGGGAGGGCCCACCGGGGAGCTGTTTTTT

d_gene: .
j_gene: TRBJ1-1
v_gene: TRBV4-2
abundance: .
CDR3aa: CASSQDLWEGYTEAFF
CDR3nt: TGTGCCAGCAGCCAAGATCTCTGGGAAGGCTACACTGAAGCTTTCTTT

d_gene: .
j_gene: TRBJ2-7
v_gene: TRBV20-1
abundance: few
CDR3aa: CSASFDRTSYEQYF
CDR3nt: TGCAGTGCTAGCTTCGACAGGACGTCCTACGAGCAGTACTTC

d_gene: TRBD2
j_gene: TRBJ2-3
v_gene: TRBV6-5
abundance: .
CDR3aa: CASSSQRGSGTQYF
CDR3nt: TGTGCCAGCAGTTCCCAGCGGGGCTCCGGGACGCAGTATTTT

d_gene: .
j_gene: TRBJ2-1
v_gene: TRBV5-1
abundance: few
CDR3aa: CASSFVGDNEQFF
CDR3nt: TGCGCCAGCAGCTTCGTGGGAGACAATGAGCAGTTCTTC

d_gene: TRBD2
j_gene: TRBJ2-1
v_gene: TRBV3-1
abundance: .
CDR3aa: CASSQERLAETRWNEQFF
CDR3nt: TGTGCCAGCAGCCAAGAGAGACTAGCGGAAACTAGGTGGAATGAGCAGTTCTTC

d_gene: .
j_gene: TRBJ1-2
v_gene: TRBV5-1
abundance: few
CDR3aa: CASSDGTLLYYGYTF
CDR3nt: TGCGCCAGCAGCGATGGGACTCTCCTCTACTATGGCTACACCTTC

d_gene: .
j_gene: TRBJ2-7
v_gene: TRBV5-1
abundance: few
CDR3aa: CASSLGRIPPKDTYEQYF
CDR3nt: TGCGCCAGCAGCTTGGGGCGTATCCCGCCAAAAGACACCTACGAGCAGTACTTC

d_gene: TRBD1
j_gene: TRBJ2-3
v_gene: TRBV6-1
abundance: few
CDR3aa: CASRRTGQSDTQYF
CDR3nt: TGTGCCAGCAGGCGGACAGGGCAGTCAGATACGCAGTATTTT

d_gene: TRBD2
j_gene: TRBJ2-5
v_gene: TRBV4-1
abundance: .
CDR3aa: CASSHGLAGGRETQYF
CDR3nt: TGCGCCAGCAGCCATGGACTAGCGGGAGGTAGAGAGACCCAGTACTTC

d_gene: TRBD1
j_gene: TRBJ1-2
v_gene: TRBV7-9
abundance: few
CDR3aa: CASRVGQVYGYTF
CDR3nt: TGTGCCAGCAGAGTGGGACAGGTCTATGGCTACACCTTC

d_gene: .
j_gene: TRBJ2-1
v_gene: TRBV7-2
abundance: few
CDR3aa: CASSLDRGTYNEQFF
CDR3nt: TGTGCCAGCAGCTTAGATCGGGGGACCTACAATGAGCAGTTCTTC

d_gene: .
j_gene: TRBJ2-7
v_gene: TRBV29-1
abundance: few
CDR3aa: CSAEGGIGYEQYF
CDR3nt: TGCAGCGCCGAAGGGGGGATTGGGTACGAGCAGTACTTC

d_gene: .
j_gene: TRBJ1-1
v_gene: TRBV19
abundance: .
CDR3aa: CASIPGPLNTEAFF
CDR3nt: TGTGCCAGTATCCCAGGGCCGTTAAACACTGAAGCTTTCTTT

d_gene: .
j_gene: TRBJ1-1
v_gene: TRBV29-1
abundance: few
CDR3aa: CSVLSGLAEAFF
CDR3nt: TGCAGCGTCCTAAGTGGGCTCGCTGAAGCTTTCTTT

d_gene: .
j_gene: TRBJ2-7
v_gene: TRBV6-5
abundance: .
CDR3aa: CASSYSDMSEQYF
CDR3nt: TGTGCCAGCAGTTACTCCGACATGAGCGAGCAGTACTTC

d_gene: .
j_gene: TRBJ2-1
v_gene: TRBV27
abundance: .
CDR3aa: CASRALGSSEQFF
CDR3nt: TGTGCCAGCCGAGCGCTCGGGAGTAGTGAGCAGTTCTTC

d_gene: .
j_gene: TRBJ2-5
v_gene: TRBV7-8
abundance: .
CDR3aa: CASSLVGRVRGETQYF
CDR3nt: TGTGCCAGCAGCTTAGTGGGCAGGGTGAGAGGAGAGACCCAGTACTTC

d_gene: .
j_gene: TRBJ2-7
v_gene: TRBV9
abundance: few
CDR3aa: CASSHGGGYEQYF
CDR3nt: TGTGCCAGCAGCCACGGGGGTGGTTACGAGCAGTACTTC

d_gene: .
j_gene: TRBJ2-5
v_gene: TRBV12-3/TRBV12-4
abundance: many
CDR3aa: CASSLVLGAIQETQYF
CDR3nt: TGTGCCAGCAGTTTAGTTCTGGGGGCCATCCAAGAGACCCAGTACTTC

d_gene: TRBD1
j_gene: TRBJ2-7
v_gene: TRBV6-5
abundance: .
CDR3aa: CASSYSGTGGKSSYEQYF
CDR3nt: TGTGCCAGCAGTTACTCTGGGACAGGGGGCAAGAGCTCCTACGAGCAGTACTTC

d_gene: TRBD1
j_gene: TRBJ2-1
v_gene: TRBV20-1
abundance: .
CDR3aa: CSARDRGLNEQFF
CDR3nt: TGCAGTGCTAGGGACAGGGGGTTAAATGAGCAGTTCTTC

d_gene: TRBD2
j_gene: TRBJ2-1
v_gene: TRBV7-8
abundance: few
CDR3aa: CASSAGLAGRNEQFF
CDR3nt: TGTGCCAGCAGCGCAGGACTAGCGGGAAGGAATGAGCAGTTCTTC

d_gene: TRBD1
j_gene: TRBJ2-5
v_gene: TRBV9
abundance: .
CDR3aa: CASSPPHRGPRETQYF
CDR3nt: TGTGCCAGCAGCCCCCCCCACAGGGGGCCAAGAGAGACCCAGTACTTC

d_gene: .
j_gene: TRBJ2-3
v_gene: TRBV6-4
abundance: .
CDR3aa: CASSADGSTDTQYF
CDR3nt: TGTGCCAGCAGTGCTGACGGAAGCACAGATACGCAGTATTTT

d_gene: .
j_gene: TRBJ2-1
v_gene: TRBV7-9
abundance: few
CDR3aa: CASSLLVHEQFF
CDR3nt: TGTGCCAGCAGCTTACTAGTTCATGAGCAGTTCTTC

d_gene: TRBD1
j_gene: TRBJ1-1
v_gene: TRBV5-6
abundance: few
CDR3aa: CASSFGTGRKTEAFF
CDR3nt: TGTGCCAGCAGCTTCGGGACAGGGAGGAAAACTGAAGCTTTCTTT

d_gene: .
j_gene: TRBJ2-7
v_gene: TRBV5-1
abundance: .
CDR3aa: CASNYGPNYEQYF
CDR3nt: TGCGCCAGCAACTACGGACCGAACTACGAGCAGTACTTC

d_gene: TRBD2
j_gene: TRBJ2-1
v_gene: TRBV5-1
abundance: .
CDR3aa: CASSFSGRDYNEQFF
CDR3nt: TGCGCCAGCAGCTTTAGCGGGAGGGACTACAATGAGCAGTTCTTC

d_gene: TRBD2
j_gene: TRBJ2-7
v_gene: TRBV20-1
abundance: .
CDR3aa: CSAPGGSHEQYF
CDR3nt: TGCAGTGCTCCCGGGGGGTCTCACGAGCAGTACTTC